This T cell receptor (beta chain) was identified in a study of cytomegalovirus exposure and HLA in healthy donors. After removal of 1 base from V and 4 bases from J, the junction contained 6 bases not matched to a gene. The germline gives CDR1 SGHVS, CDR2 FNYEAQ. The length of the CDR3 is 15 residues. With 60 Vbeta and 13 Jbeta primers, the PCR was carried out. This table comes from immunoSEQ multiplex PCR, and its TCRdb copy is limited to in-frame clones, with some not included. The sample shows tens of thousands of clones, under 90% of them seen only once. Broader study findings: A later analysis linked a missense DCLRE1C variant to TCR beta V- and J-gene trimming.

In regard to this clone: What it binds is not known.

The receptor was isolated from a man between 50 and 59 years old in good health and CMV-seronegative. The sample consisted of PBMCs. The J gene is TRBJ2-5, the V gene TRBV7-6; 7 nucleotides match TRBD1. The CDR3 is CASSLGGGLGETQYF. The CDR3 DNA reads TGTGCCAGCAGCTTAGGAGGGGGCCTGGGAGAGACCCAGTACTTC.